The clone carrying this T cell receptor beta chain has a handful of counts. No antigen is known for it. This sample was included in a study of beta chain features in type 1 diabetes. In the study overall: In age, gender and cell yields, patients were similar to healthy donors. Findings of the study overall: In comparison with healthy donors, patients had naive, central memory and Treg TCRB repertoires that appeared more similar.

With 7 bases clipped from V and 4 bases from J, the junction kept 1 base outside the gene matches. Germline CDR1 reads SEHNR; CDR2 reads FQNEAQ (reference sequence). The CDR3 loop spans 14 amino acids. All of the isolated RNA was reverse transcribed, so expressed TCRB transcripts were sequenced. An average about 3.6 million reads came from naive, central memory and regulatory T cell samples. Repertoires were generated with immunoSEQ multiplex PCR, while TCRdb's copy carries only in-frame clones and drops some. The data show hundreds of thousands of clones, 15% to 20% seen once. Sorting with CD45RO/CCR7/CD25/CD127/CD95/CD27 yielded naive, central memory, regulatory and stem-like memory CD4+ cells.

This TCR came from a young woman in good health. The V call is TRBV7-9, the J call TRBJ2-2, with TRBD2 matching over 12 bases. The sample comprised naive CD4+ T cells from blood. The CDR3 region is CASILAGGTGELFF. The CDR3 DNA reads TGTGCCAGCATACTAGCGGGAGGCACCGGGGAGCTGTTTTTT. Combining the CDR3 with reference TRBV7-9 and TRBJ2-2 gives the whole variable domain DTGVSQNPRHKITKRGQNVTFRCDPISEHNRLYWYRQTLGQGPEFLTYFQNEAQLEKSRLLSDRFSAERPKGSFSTLEIQRTEQGDSAMYLCASILAGGTGELFFGEGSRLTVL.